The 15 T cell receptor beta chains reported below all come from one sample, sequenced in a study of blood T cell repertoires in COVID-19. TCRdb's copy holds only in-frame clones and misses some; the assay was immunoSEQ multiplex PCR. Among around 40,000 clones listed, 87% were seen once. Specimen: peripheral blood. The source is a man aged 45-60 years with active or convalescent COVID-19.

The chain couples TRBV5-4 to TRBJ2-7; perhaps TRBD1 as D (6 bases). The CDR3 sequence is 14 residues long. In germline, CDR1 is SGHNT, CDR2 YYREEE (reference sequence). Trimming took 4 bases from V and 1 from J, leaving 12 bases between them. The CDR3 sequence: CASSPGRGSYEQYF. CDR3 nucleotides: TGTGCCAGCAGCCCCGGCAGGGGTTCCTACGAGCAGTACTTC.

The chain is built from TRBV10-2 and TRBJ1-5; the match to TRBD1 covers 11 bases. V lost 6 bases, J lost 4 bases, and 5 bases stayed unmatched. The CDR3 has 15 amino acids. Germline V gene data show CDR1 as WSHSY and CDR2 as SAAADI. The CDR3 region has the DNA TGCGCCAGCAGGAGAGGGACAGGGGGTAATCAGCCCCAGCATTTT. This translates into CASRRGTGGNQPQHF.

J is TRBJ1-5 and V is TRBV7-9; D perhaps matches TRBD1 (6 bases). The CDR3 is made up of 12 amino acids. Germline V gene data show CDR1 as SEHNR and CDR2 as FQNEAQ (reference sequence). The V gene lost 2 bases and the J gene lost 14 bases, with 13 bases spanning the gap. Written as DNA, the CDR3 is TGTGCCAGCAGCTTAAAGGGGGGGCCTAAGCATTTT. Translating gives CASSLKGGPKHF.

V and J are TRBV28 and TRBJ2-7; 10 positions match TRBD1. The V segment lost 2 bases and the J segment 7 bases; nucleotides outside the gene matches: 11. The CDR3 length is 16 residues. The germline V gene encodes CDR1 MDHEN and CDR2 SYDVKM. The CDR3 DNA reads as TGTGCCAGCAGTTTAGGACGGGGACAGGGGTCTAAAGAGCAGTACGTC. It encodes CASSLGRGQGSKEQYV.

The genes are TRBV5-1 and TRBJ2-7, with 10 bases matching TRBD1. The junction had 7 bases not matched to a gene; V was cut back by 0 bases and J by 7 bases. In germline, CDR1 is SGHRS, CDR2 YFSETQ. This CDR3 comprises 15 residues. CDR3 protein: CASSLVGTGVDEQYF. For the CDR3, the DNA is TGCGCCAGCAGCTTGGTCGGGACAGGGGTGGATGAGCAGTACTTC.

The chain employs TRBV30 and TRBJ1-1, with TRBD1 as a possible D gene (6 bases). Trimming pared 0 bases from V and 3 bases from J, leaving 8 bases between. The V gene's germline CDR1 is GTSNPN and CDR2 SVGIG (reference sequence). The CDR3 covers 13 residues. CDR3 in amino acids: CAWSVGGHTEAFF. In DNA form, the CDR3 reads TGTGCCTGGAGTGTCGGGGGGCACACTGAAGCTTTCTTT.

This clone was recorded once. The J gene is TRBJ2-3, the V gene TRBV7-9; no firm D call. The length of the CDR3 is 12 residues. V gave up 5 bases and J gave up 0 bases, with 3 bases separating them. Germline values: CDR1 SEHNR, CDR2 FQNEAQ (reference sequence). CDR3 sequence reads: CASSLSTDTQYF. CDR3 DNA sequence: TGTGCCAGCAGCCTAAGCACAGATACGCAGTATTTT.

V gene TRBV7-8 combines with J gene TRBJ1-3; D not resolved. The CDR3 sequence is 16 residues long. The germline CDR1 and CDR2 sequences are SGHVS and FQNEAQ. V shed 5 bases and J shed 3 bases, with 17 bases lying between them. Here the CDR3 reads CASSPQPPRFGNTIYF. CDR3 DNA sequence: TGTGCCAGCAGCCCCCAACCCCCCAGGTTTGGAAACACCATATATTTT.

V and J are TRBV27 and TRBJ2-1; D might be TRBD1 (6 bases). Germline CDR1 reads MNHEY; CDR2 reads SMNVEV (reference sequence). The CDR3 is 14 amino acids. Trimming pared 5 bases from V and 8 bases from J, leaving 16 bases between. CDR3: CASSDNRDGDEQFF. The CDR3 coding sequence is TGTGCCAGCAGTGACAACAGGGATGGGGATGAGCAGTTCTTC.

V usage is TRBV7-8 and J usage is TRBJ1-5, with D possibly matching TRBD1 (5 bases). Trimming took off 4 bases at V and 2 bases at J, with 9 bases between the two ends. CDR1 and CDR2 from the germline V gene are SGHVS and FQNEAQ. CDR3 length: 14 residues. The CDR3 reads CASSSDRGNQPQHF. CDR3 nucleotide sequence: TGTGCCAGCAGCTCCGACAGAGGCAATCAGCCCCAGCATTTT.

The chain uses TRBV6-1 and TRBJ1-6; D uncertain. V lost 0 bases, J lost 10 bases, and 13 bases lay in between. CDR3 length equals 15 residues. The germline gives CDR1 MNHNS, CDR2 SASEGT. CDR3 in amino acids: CASSEAWVAQSPLHF. CDR3 nucleotides: TGTGCCAGCAGTGAAGCCTGGGTAGCCCAGTCACCCCTCCACTTT.

The genes are TRBV28 and TRBJ2-7; D gene uncertain. CDR1 MDHEN and CDR2 SYDVKM come from the germline V gene. The CDR3 runs 14 residues. V was trimmed by 6 bases and J by 7 bases, leaving 19 bases between them. The CDR3 DNA reads as TGTGCCAGCAGCCTGGGCCCCCTTATTGGTGAGCAGTACGTC. Its protein is CASSLGPLIGEQYV.

The chain joins TRBV3-1 (or the pseudogene TRBV3-2) to TRBJ1-4; maybe TRBD1 (5 bases). Trimming cost V 0 bases and J 8 bases, with 16 bases left between them. This CDR3 has 16 residues. In germline, CDR1 is LGHDT, CDR2 YNNKEL (reference sequence). The CDR3 protein is CASSQDRAGLREKLFF. The CDR3 nucleotides are TGTGCCAGCAGCCAAGATCGGGCGGGGCTGCGGGAAAAACTGTTTTTT.

This rearrangement joins TRBV27 to TRBJ2-7, with 7 bases matching TRBD1. There are 16 residues in the CDR3. Unmatched junction bases numbered 17, after V lost 7 bases and J lost 5 bases. Per germline, CDR1 MNHEY and CDR2 SMNVEV (reference sequence). In DNA form, the CDR3 reads TGTGCCAGCAAGAAAAGCATTGACAGGGATGGGCACGAGCAGTACTTC. It codes for CASKKSIDRDGHEQYF.

This CDR3 is CASSTPRQGIAYTF. Here the CDR3 DNA reads TGTGCCAGCAGCACACCTCGACAGGGAATCGCCTACACCTTC. The J gene is TRBJ1-2, the V gene TRBV11-2; TRBD1 matches at 7 bases. Germline assignment: CDR1 SGHAT and CDR2 FQNNGV. CDR3 size: 14 residues. V lost 5 bases, J lost 10 bases, and 13 bases stayed unmatched.